This T cell receptor (beta chain) was sequenced in a study of response to subunit inactivated influenza vaccine. Each CDR3 protein gets one entry after TCRdb re-called the RT-PCR reads with MiXCR. Counted here are more than 500,000 distinct CDR3 sequences, around 11% occurring once; the ten biggest clones make up approximately 11%. In its sample, this clonotype was seen a few times. The V gene's germline CDR1 is SGHTA and CDR2 FQGNSA. The CDR3 loop spans 12 amino acids. Trimming took off 5 bases at V and 9 bases at J, with 13 bases between the two ends. This sample also belongs to another study, concerning T cells expressing NK-cell markers. This second report adds: It was by 5'RACE template switching with UMIs that TCR beta cDNA was made.

This chain uses TRBV7-2 with TRBJ2-5, with D uncertain. The source material was PBMCs from blood, sampled on the day of vaccination. The sequence was collected from a man between 45 and 60 years old who received an inactivated influenza vaccine. The CDR3 DNA reads as TGTGCCAGCAGCCCTAGAGAGATAGCCCAGTACTTC. Translation gives CASSPREIAQYF.